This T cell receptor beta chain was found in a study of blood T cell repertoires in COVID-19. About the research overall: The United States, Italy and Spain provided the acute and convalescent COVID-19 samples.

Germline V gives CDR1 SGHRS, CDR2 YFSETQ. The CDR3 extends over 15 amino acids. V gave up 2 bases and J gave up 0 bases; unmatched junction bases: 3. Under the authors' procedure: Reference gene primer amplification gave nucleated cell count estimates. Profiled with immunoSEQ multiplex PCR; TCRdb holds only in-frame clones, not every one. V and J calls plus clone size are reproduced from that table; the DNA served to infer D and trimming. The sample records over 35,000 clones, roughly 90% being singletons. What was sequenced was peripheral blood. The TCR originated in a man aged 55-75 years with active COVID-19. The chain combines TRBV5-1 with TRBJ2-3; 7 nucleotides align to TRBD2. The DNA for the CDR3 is TGCGCCAGCAGCTTATCGGGGGGTAGCACAGATACGCAGTATTTT. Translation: CASSLSGGSTDTQYF. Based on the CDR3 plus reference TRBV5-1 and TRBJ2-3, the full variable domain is KAGVTQTPRYLIKTRGQQVTLSCSPISGHRSVSWYQQTPGQGLQFLFEYFSETQRNKGNFPGRFSGRQFSNSRSEMNVSTLELGDSALYLCASSLSGGSTDTQYFGPGTRLTVL.